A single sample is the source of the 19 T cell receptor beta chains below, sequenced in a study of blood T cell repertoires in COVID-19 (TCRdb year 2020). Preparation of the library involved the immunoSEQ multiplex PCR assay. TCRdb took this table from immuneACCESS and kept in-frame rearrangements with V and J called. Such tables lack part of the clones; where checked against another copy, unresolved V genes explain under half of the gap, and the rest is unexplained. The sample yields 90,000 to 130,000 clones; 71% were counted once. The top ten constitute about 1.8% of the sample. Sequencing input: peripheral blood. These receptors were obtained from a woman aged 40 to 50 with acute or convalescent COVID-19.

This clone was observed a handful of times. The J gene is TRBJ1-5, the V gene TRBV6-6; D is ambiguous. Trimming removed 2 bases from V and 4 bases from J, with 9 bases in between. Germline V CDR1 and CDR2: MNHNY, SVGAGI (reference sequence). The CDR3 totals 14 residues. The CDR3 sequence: CASSYGQINQPQHF. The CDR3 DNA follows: TGTGCCAGCAGTTACGGGCAGATAAATCAGCCCCAGCATTTT.

The CDR3: CASSPDRGLLYNEQFF. DNA for the CDR3: TGTGCCAGCAGCCCCGACAGGGGCCTCCTCTACAATGAGCAGTTCTTC. J is TRBJ2-1 and V is TRBV7-2; 8 nucleotides align to TRBD1. This CDR3 is built from 16 residues. CDR1 and CDR2 from the germline V gene are SGHTA and FQGNSA. With 5 bases clipped from V and 3 bases from J, the junction kept 9 bases outside the gene matches.

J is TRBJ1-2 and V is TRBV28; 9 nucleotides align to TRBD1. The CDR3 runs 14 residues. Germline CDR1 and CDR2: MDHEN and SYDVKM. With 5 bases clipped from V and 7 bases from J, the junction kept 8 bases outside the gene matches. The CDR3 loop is CASSRTGVPSGYTF. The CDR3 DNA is TGTGCCAGCAGTCGGACAGGGGTCCCCAGTGGCTACACCTTC.

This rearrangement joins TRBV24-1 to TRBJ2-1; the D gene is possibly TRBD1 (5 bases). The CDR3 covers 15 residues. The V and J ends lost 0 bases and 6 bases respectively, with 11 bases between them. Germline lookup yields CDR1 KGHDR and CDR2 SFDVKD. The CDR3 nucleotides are TGTGCCACCAGTGATTTGAGGCAGGGATTCAATGAGCAGTTCTTC. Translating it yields CATSDLRQGFNEQFF.

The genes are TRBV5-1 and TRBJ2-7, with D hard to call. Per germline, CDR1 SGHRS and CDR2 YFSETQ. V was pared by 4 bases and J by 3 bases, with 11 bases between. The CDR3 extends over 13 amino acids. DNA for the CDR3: TGCGCCAGCAGCAGTCCCGTCTACTACGAGCAGTACTTC. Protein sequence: CASSSPVYYEQYF.

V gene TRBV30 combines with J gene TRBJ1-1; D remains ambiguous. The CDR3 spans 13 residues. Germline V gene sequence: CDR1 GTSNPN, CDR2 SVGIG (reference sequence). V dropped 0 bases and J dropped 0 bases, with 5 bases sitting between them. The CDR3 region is CAWSVVVNTEAFF. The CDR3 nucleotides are TGTGCCTGGAGTGTAGTAGTGAACACTGAAGCTTTCTTT.

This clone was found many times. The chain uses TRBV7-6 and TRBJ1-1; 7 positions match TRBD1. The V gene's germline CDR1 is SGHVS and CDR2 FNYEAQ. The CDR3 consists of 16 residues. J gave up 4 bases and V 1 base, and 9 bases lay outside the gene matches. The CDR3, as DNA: TGTGCCAGCAGCTTAGTGGGGTACAGGGGAGGCACTGAAGCTTTCTTT. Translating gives CASSLVGYRGGTEAFF.

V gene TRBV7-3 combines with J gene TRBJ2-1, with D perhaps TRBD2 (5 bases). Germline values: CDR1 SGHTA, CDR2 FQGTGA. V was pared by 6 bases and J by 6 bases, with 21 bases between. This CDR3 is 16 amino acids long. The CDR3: CASRPPAGDKLNEQFF. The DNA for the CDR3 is TGTGCCAGCAGGCCTCCGGCGGGTGATAAACTCAATGAGCAGTTCTTC.

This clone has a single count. CDR3 sequence: CASSLFQGPLLETQYF. The CDR3 DNA reads TGTGCCAGCAGCTTGTTCCAGGGCCCCCTCCTAGAGACCCAGTACTTC. The rearrangement uses TRBV5-6 and TRBJ2-5; D may be TRBD1 (5 bases). The CDR3 totals 16 residues. Trimming removed 1 base from V and 4 bases from J, with 17 bases in between. The germline gives CDR1 SGHDT, CDR2 YYEEEE.

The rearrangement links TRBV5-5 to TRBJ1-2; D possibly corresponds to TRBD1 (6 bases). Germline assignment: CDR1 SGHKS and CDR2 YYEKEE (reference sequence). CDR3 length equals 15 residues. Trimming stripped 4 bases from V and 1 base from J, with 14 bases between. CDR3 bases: TGTGCCAGCAGCGGACGGACAGTGGGTAACTATGGCTACACCTTC. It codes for CASSGRTVGNYGYTF. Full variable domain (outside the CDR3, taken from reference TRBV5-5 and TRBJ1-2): DAGVTQSPTHLIKTRGQQVTLRCSPISGHKSVSWYQQVLGQGPQFIFQYYEKEERGRGNFPDRFSARQFPNYSSELNVNALLLGDSALYLCASSGRTVGNYGYTFGSGTRLTVV.

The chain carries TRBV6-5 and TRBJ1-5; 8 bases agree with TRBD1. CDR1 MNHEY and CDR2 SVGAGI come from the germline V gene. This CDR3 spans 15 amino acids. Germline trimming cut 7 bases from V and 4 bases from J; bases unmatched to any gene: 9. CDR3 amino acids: CASKRVRQGNQPQHF. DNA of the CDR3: TGTGCCAGCAAGCGAGTTCGACAGGGGAATCAGCCCCAGCATTTT.

The CDR3 here is CASSLDTHQPQHF. In DNA, the CDR3 is TGTGCCAGCAGCTTAGACACTCATCAGCCCCAGCATTTT. The gene calls are TRBV11-2 and TRBJ1-5; D gene ambiguous. Looked up from germline, CDR1 is SGHAT and CDR2 is FQNNGV. The CDR3 sequence is 13 residues long. V gave up 0 bases and J gave up 5 bases, with 5 bases separating them.

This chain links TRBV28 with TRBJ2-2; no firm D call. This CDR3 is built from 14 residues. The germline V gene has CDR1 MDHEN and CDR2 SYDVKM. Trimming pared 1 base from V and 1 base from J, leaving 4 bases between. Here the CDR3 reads CASSLYGNTGELFF. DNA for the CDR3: TGTGCCAGCAGTTTATACGGGAACACCGGGGAGCTGTTTTTT.

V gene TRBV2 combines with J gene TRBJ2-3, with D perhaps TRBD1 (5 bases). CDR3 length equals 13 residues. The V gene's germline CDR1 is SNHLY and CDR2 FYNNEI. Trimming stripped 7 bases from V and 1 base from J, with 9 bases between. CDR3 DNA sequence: TGTGCCAGCACGACAGAGGGCACAGATACGCAGTATTTT. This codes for CASTTEGTDTQYF.

Written as DNA, the CDR3 is TGCGCCAGCAGCCAAGGGGACAGGGACACCGGGGAGCTGTTTTTT. Its protein product is CASSQGDRDTGELFF. V is TRBV4-3 and J is TRBJ2-2; 9 nucleotides match TRBD1. Germline V gene sequence: CDR1 LGHNA, CDR2 YSLEER. J gave up 3 bases and V 1 base, and 0 bases lay outside the gene matches. The CDR3 contains 15 residues.

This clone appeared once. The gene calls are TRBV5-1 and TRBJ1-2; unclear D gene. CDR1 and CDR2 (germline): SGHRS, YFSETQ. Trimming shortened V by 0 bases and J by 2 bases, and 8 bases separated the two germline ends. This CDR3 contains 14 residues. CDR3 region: CASSLVPENYGYTF. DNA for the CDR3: TGCGCCAGCAGCTTGGTTCCGGAGAACTATGGCTACACCTTC.

The CDR3 loop is CASSYGQGTDYEQYF. The CDR3 bases are TGCGCCAGCAGCTACGGACAGGGTACAGACTACGAGCAGTACTTC. This chain links TRBV5-1 with TRBJ2-7, with TRBD1 identical over 8 bases. The CDR3 has 15 residues. Trimming at V came to 3 bases and at J to 3 bases, leaving 8 bases not matched to a gene. From germline, CDR1 is SGHRS and CDR2 YFSETQ. Drawing the rest from reference TRBV5-1 and TRBJ2-7, the complete variable domain is KAGVTQTPRYLIKTRGQQVTLSCSPISGHRSVSWYQQTPGQGLQFLFEYFSETQRNKGNFPGRFSGRQFSNSRSEMNVSTLELGDSALYLCASSYGQGTDYEQYFGPGTRLTVT.

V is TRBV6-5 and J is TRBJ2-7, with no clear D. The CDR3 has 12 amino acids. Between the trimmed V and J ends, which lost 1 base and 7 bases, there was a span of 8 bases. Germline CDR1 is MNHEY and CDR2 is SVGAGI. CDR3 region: CASSYWASEQYF. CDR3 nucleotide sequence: TGTGCCAGCAGTTACTGGGCCTCGGAGCAGTACTTC.

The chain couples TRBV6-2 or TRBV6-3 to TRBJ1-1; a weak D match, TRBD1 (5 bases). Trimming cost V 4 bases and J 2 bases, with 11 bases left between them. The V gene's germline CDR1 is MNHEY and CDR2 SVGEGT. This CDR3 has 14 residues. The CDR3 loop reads CASSSIDSNTEAFF. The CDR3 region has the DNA TGTGCCAGCAGTTCGATCGACAGTAACACTGAAGCTTTCTTT.